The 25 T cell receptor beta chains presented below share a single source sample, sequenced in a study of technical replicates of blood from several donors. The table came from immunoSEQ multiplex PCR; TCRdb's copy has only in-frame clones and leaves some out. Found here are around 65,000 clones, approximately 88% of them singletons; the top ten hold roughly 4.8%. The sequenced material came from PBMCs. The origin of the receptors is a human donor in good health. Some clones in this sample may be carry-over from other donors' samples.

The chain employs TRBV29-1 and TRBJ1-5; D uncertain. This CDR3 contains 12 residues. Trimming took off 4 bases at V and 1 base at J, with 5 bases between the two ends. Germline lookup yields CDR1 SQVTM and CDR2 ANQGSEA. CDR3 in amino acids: CSVGGSNQPQHF. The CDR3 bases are TGCAGCGTTGGAGGAAGCAATCAGCCCCAGCATTTT.

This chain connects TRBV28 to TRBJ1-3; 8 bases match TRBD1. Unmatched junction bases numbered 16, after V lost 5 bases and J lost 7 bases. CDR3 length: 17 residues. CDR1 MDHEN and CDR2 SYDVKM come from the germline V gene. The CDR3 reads CASSPRGRGRGGNTIYF. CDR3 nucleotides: TGTGCCAGCAGTCCCCGGGGCAGGGGGCGAGGAGGGAACACCATATATTTT. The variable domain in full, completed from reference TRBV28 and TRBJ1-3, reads DVKVTQSSRYLVKRTGEKVFLECVQDMDHENMFWYRQDPGLGLRLIYFSYDVKMKEKGDIPEGYSVSREKKERFSLILESASTNQTSMYLCASSPRGRGRGGNTIYFGEGSWLTVV.

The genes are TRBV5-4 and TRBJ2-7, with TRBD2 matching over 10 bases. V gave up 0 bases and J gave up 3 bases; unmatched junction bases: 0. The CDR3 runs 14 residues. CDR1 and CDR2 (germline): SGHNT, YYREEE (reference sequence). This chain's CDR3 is CASSLGTSGYEQYF. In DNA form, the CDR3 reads TGTGCCAGCAGCTTGGGGACTAGCGGCTACGAGCAGTACTTC.

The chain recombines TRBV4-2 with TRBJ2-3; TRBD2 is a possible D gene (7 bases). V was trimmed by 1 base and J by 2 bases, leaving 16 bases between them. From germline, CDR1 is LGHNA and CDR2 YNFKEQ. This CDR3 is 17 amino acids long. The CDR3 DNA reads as TGTGCCAGCAGCCAAGCCCACGGCGGGGGCCTCACAGATACGCAGTATTTT. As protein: CASSQAHGGGLTDTQYF.

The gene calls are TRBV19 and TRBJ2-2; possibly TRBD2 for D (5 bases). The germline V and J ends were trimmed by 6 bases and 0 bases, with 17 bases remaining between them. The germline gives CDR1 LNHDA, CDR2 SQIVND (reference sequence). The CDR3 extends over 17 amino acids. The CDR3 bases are TGTGCCAGTAGCCAAGGATGGGAGCCGACGAACACCGGGGAGCTGTTTTTT. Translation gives CASSQGWEPTNTGELFF.

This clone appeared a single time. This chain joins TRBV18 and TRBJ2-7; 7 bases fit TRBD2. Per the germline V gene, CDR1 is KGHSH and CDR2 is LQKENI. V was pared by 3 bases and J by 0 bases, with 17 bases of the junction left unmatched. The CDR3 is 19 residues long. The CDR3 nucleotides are TGTGCCAGCTCACCCTCGCGGGATGCGGGAGCGCGCAACTCCTACGAGCAGTACTTC. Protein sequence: CASSPSRDAGARNSYEQYF.

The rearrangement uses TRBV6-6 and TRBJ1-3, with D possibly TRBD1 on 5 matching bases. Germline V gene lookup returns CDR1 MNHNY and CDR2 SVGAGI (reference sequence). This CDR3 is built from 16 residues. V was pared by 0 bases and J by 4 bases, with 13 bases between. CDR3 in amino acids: CASSYSKGQGGNTIYF. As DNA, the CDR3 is TGTGCCAGCAGTTACTCGAAGGGCCAGGGCGGAAACACCATATATTTT.

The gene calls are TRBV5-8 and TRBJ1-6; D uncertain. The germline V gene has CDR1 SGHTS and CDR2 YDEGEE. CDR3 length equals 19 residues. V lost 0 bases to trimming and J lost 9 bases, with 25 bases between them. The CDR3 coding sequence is TGTGCCAGCAGCTTGGGACACTTAAAGAGGGAGTTTACTAGTTCACCCCTCCACTTT. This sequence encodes CASSLGHLKREFTSSPLHF.

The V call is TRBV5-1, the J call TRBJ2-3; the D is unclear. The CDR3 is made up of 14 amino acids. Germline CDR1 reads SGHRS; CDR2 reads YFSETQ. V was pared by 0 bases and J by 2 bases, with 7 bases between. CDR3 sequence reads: CASSLALDTDTQYF. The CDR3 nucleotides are TGCGCCAGCAGCTTGGCCTTAGACACAGATACGCAGTATTTT.

CDR3: CASSSTGTSGAVADTQYF. The CDR3 nucleotides read TGCGCCAGCAGCTCCACCGGGACTAGCGGGGCAGTAGCAGATACGCAGTATTTT. V and J are TRBV5-1 and TRBJ2-3; TRBD2 agrees at 13 bases. The germline gives CDR1 SGHRS, CDR2 YFSETQ. The CDR3 covers 18 residues. Losses at the gene ends were 3 bases for V and 4 bases for J; bases not matched to a gene: 11.

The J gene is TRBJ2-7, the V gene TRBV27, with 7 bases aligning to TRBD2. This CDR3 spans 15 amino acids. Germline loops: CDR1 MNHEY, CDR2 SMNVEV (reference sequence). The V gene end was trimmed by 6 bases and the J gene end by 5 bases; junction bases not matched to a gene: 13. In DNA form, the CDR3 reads TGTGCCAGCAGACAATCATTGGGACTACTCGACGAGCAGTACTTC. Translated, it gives CASRQSLGLLDEQYF.

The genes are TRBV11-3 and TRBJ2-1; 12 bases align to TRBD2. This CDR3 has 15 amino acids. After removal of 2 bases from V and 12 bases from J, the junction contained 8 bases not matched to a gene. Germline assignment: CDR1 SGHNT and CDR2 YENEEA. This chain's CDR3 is CASSLNPSGGARQFF. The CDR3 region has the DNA TGTGCCAGCAGCTTAAATCCTAGCGGGGGGGCCCGGCAGTTCTTC.

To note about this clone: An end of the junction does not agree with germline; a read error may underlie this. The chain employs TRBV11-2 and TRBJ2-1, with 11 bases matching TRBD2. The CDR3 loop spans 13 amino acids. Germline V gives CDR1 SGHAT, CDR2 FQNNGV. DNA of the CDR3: TGTGCCAGCAGCTTAGACCGCTTAGCGGGAGGGCTCTTC. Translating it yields CASSLDRLAGGLF. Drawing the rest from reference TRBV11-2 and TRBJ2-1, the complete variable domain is EAGVAQSPRYKIIEKRQSVAFWCNPISGHATLYWYQQILGQGPKLLIQFQNNGVVDDSQLPKDRFSAERLKGVDSTLKIQPAKLEDSAVYLCASSLDRLAGGLFGPGTRLTVL.

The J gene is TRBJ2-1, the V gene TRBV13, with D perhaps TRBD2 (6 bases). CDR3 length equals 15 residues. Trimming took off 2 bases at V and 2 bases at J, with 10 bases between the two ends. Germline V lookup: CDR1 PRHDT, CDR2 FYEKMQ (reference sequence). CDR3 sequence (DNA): TGTGCCAGCAGCTTAAGGAGGGTCACCTACAATGAGCAGTTCTTC. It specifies CASSLRRVTYNEQFF.

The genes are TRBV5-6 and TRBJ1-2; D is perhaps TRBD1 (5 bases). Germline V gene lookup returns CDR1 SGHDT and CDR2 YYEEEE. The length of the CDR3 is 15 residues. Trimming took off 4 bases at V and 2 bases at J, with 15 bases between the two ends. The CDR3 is CASSVGLRGNYGYTF. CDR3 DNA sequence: TGTGCCAGCAGCGTGGGACTTCGAGGAAACTATGGCTACACCTTC. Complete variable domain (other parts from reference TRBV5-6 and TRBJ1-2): DAGVTQSPTHLIKTRGQQVTLRCSPKSGHDTVSWYQQALGQGPQFIFQYYEEEERQRGNFPDRFSGHQFPNYSSELNVNALLLGDSALYLCASSVGLRGNYGYTFGSGTRLTVV.

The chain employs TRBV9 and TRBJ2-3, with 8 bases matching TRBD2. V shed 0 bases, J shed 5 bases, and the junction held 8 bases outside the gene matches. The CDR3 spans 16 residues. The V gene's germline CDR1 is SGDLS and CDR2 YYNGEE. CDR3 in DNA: TGTGCCAGCAGCGTAGGACGGGAGGGCCGTAAAGATACGCAGTATTTT. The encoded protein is CASSVGREGRKDTQYF.

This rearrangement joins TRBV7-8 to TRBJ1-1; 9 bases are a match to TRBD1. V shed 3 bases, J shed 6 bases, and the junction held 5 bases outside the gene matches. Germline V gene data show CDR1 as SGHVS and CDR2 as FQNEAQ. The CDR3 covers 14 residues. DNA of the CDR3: TGTGCCAGCAGCTTGGACAGGGGTTTCCCTGAAGCTTTCTTT. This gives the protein CASSLDRGFPEAFF.

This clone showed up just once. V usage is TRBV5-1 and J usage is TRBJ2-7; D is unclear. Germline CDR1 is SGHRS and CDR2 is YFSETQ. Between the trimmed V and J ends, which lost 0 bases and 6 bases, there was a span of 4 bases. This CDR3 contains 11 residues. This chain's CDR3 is CASSLDLEQYF. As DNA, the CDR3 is TGCGCCAGCAGCTTGGATCTCGAGCAGTACTTC.

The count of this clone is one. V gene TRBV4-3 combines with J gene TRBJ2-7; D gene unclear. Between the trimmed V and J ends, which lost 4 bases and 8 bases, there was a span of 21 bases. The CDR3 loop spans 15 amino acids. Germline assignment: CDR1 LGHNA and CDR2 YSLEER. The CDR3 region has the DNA TGCGCCAGCAGCCTTGGAGACCCCCCGGTCGCCAAGCAGTACTTC. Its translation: CASSLGDPPVAKQYF.

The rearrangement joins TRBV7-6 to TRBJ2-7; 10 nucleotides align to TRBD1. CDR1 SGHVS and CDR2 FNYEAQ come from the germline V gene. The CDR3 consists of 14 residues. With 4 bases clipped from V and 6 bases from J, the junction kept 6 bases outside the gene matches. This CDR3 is CASSYSDRGLEQYF. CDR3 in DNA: TGTGCCAGCAGCTACTCAGACAGGGGGCTCGAGCAGTACTTC.

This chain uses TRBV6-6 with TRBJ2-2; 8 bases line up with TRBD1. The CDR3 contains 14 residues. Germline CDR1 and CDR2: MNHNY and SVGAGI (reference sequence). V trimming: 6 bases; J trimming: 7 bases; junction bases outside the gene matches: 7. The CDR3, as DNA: TGTGCCAGCAGGCCAGGGGGCCAAGGCGGGGAGCTGTTTTTT. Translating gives CASRPGGQGGELFF.

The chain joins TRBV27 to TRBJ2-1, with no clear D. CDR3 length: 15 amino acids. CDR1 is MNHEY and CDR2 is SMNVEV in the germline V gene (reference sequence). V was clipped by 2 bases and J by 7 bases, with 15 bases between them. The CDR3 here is CASSLTPRIGNEQFF. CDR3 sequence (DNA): TGTGCCAGCAGTTTAACGCCGCGTATTGGTAATGAGCAGTTCTTC.

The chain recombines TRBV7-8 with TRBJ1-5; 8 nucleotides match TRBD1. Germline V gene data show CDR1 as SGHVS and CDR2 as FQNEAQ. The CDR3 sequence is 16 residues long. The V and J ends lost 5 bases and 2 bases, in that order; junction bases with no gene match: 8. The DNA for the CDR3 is TGTGCCAGCAGCCCTAATGCGGACAGGGGCAATCAGCCCCAGCATTTT. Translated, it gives CASSPNADRGNQPQHF.

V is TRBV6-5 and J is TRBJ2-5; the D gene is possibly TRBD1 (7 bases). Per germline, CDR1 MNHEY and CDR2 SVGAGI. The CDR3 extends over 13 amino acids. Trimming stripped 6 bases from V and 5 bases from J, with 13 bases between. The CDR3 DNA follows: TGTGCCAGCAGACGCGGGACAGTGGAGACCCAGTACTTC. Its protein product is CASRRGTVETQYF.

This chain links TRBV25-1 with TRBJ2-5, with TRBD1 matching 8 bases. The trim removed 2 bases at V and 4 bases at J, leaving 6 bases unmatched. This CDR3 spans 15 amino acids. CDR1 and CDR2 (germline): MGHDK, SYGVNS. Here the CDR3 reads CASSEPGGAIETQYF. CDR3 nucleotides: TGTGCCAGCAGTGAACCAGGGGGCGCGATAGAGACCCAGTACTTC.